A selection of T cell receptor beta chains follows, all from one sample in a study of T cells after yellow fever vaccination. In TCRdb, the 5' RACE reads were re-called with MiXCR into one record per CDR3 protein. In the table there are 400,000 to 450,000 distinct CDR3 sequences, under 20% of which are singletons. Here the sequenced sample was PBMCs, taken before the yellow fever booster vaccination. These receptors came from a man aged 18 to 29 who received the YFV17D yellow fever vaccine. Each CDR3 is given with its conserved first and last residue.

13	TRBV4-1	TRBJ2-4	CASSQLALNIQYF
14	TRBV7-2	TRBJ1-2	CASSLNRDTYGYTF
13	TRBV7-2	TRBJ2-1	CASSFTRVGEQFF
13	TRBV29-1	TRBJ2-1	CSVETHSYNEQFF
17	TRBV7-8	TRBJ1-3	CASNRGTLKSSGNTIYF
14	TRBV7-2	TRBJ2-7	CASSLGPTPLEQYF
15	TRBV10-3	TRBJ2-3	CAISGGLTPSDTQYF
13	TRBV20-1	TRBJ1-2	CSASGQRNYGYTF
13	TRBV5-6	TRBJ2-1	CASRLPGGNEQFF
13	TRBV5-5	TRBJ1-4	CASSLSMDEKLFF
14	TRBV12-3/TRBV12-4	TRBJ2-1	CASRVGGGDNEQFF
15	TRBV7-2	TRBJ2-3	CASSLAGGYTDTQYF
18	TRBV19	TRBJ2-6	CASYTSGTGASGANVLTF
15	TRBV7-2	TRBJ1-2	CASSLAVGTNYGYTF
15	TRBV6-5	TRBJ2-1	CASSYGQGALNEQFF
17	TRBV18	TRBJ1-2	CASSITGGGLVRYGYTF
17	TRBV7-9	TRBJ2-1	CASSLALAGDPYNEQFF
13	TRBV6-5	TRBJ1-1	CASSYEAGTEAFF
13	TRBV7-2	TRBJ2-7	CASSLEAEYEQYF
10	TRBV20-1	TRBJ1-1	CSLQDREAFF
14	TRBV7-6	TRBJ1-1	CASSLGSPNTEAFF
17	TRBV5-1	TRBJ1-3	CASSLLGTVSSGNTIYF
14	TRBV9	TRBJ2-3	CASSVAGAPDTQYF
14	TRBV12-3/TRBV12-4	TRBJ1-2	CASSPTRLGYGYTF
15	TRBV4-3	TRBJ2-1	CASSQESRGYNEQFF
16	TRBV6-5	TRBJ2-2	CASRHGTSGDTGELFF
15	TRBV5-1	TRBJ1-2	CASAVGTETSDGYTF
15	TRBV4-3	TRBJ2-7	CASSQEVRRIYEQYF
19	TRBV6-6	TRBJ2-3	CASSYPTSGGARRTDTQYF
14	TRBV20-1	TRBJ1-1	CSASSDPMNTEAFF
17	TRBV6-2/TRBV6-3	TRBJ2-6	CASSYHSSGPGANVLTF
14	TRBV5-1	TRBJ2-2	CASSLMGSTGELFF
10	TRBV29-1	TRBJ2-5	CITGEETQYF
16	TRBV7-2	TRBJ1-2	CASSLGPVRINYGYTF
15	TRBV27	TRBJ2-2	CASRGGLAGEGELFF
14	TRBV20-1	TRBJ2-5	CSASTGIRVETQYF
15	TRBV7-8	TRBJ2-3	CASSLPSKTLDTQYF
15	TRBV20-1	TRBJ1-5	CSASRSTGGNQPQHF
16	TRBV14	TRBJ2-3	CASSLPGLESTDTQYF
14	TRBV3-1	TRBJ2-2	CASSRMGNTGELFF
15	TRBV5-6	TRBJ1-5	CASSSWREGNQPQHF
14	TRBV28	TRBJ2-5	CASSTTGPWETQYF